A single sample is the source of the 26 T cell receptor beta chains below, sequenced in a study of blood T cell repertoires in COVID-19. The table came from immunoSEQ multiplex PCR; TCRdb's copy has only in-frame clones and leaves some out. The sample contains hundreds of thousands of clones, about 88% of which appear only once. The sample taken for sequencing was peripheral blood. Receptors originate from a man between 40 and 49 years old with acute or convalescent COVID-19.

There are a few counts of this clone. The chain combines TRBV13 with TRBJ2-3, with TRBD2 matching 10 bases. This CDR3 has 16 residues. CDR1 is PRHDT and CDR2 is FYEKMQ in the germline V gene (reference sequence). The ends lost 0 bases at V and 1 base at J; junction bases unmatched: 1. The CDR3 DNA sequence: TGTGCCAGCAGCTTAGGGGGGACTAGCGGCACAGATACGCAGTATTTT. It is translated as CASSLGGTSGTDTQYF.

The genes are TRBV30 and TRBJ2-3; 7 bases are a match to TRBD1. Trimming at V came to 5 bases and at J to 0 bases, leaving 8 bases not matched to a gene. Germline-derived CDR1 and CDR2 are GTSNPN and SVGIG (reference sequence). This CDR3 has 15 residues. CDR3 amino acids: CAWASGTASTDTQYF. In nucleotides, the CDR3 is TGTGCCTGGGCTTCCGGGACAGCAAGCACAGATACGCAGTATTTT.

The chain is built from TRBV6-1 and TRBJ1-4, with a tentative D call TRBD1 (5 bases). CDR3 size: 16 residues. Germline lookup yields CDR1 MNHNS and CDR2 SASEGT. The V end was cut by 0 bases, the J end by 4 bases, with 12 bases between. CDR3 nucleotide sequence: TGTGCCAGCAGTGAAGCCTTGGGGGGGTTTAATGAAAAACTGTTTTTT. It encodes CASSEALGGFNEKLFF.

This chain joins TRBV7-2 and TRBJ1-2; D gene unclear. Deletions cut 1 base from V and 8 bases from J, with 11 bases between. The CDR3 is made up of 13 amino acids. Germline lookup yields CDR1 SGHTA and CDR2 FQGNSA. The CDR3 here is CASSLGPAGGYTF. Written as DNA, the CDR3 is TGTGCCAGCAGCTTAGGTCCCGCAGGCGGCTACACCTTC.

A single count supports this clone. The V gene is TRBV9, the J gene TRBJ1-3; 7 bases align to TRBD1. Trimming removed 0 bases from V and 0 bases from J; junction bases left unmatched: 9. CDR3 length: 18 amino acids. Germline loops: CDR1 SGDLS, CDR2 YYNGEE. The CDR3: CASSVAVGTDYSGNTIYF. The CDR3 region has the DNA TGTGCCAGCAGCGTAGCCGTTGGGACAGATTACTCTGGAAACACCATATATTTT.

The V and J genes are TRBV7-9 and TRBJ2-7, with TRBD1 matching 7 bases. Trimming cost V 5 bases and J 3 bases; bases outside gene matches: 10. This CDR3 is built from 15 residues. Per the germline V gene, CDR1 is SEHNR and CDR2 is FQNEAQ (reference sequence). The CDR3 reads CASSTAGGKGYEQYF. DNA for the CDR3: TGTGCCAGCAGCACGGCAGGGGGAAAGGGCTACGAGCAGTACTTC.

The chain has TRBV6-5 and TRBJ1-1; D gene unclear. Germline V gene lookup returns CDR1 MNHEY and CDR2 SVGAGI. The CDR3 has 14 amino acids. V gave up 3 bases and J gave up 1 base, with 9 bases separating them. DNA of the CDR3: TGTGCCAGCAGTTATGAGGGCTGGAACACTGAAGCTTTCTTT. Its protein product is CASSYEGWNTEAFF.

There are a few counts of this clone. CDR3 residues: CASSQDRPGGYGNTIYF. The CDR3 DNA reads TGCGCCAGCAGCCAAGATCGCCCGGGAGGGTATGGAAACACCATATATTTT. The chain links TRBV4-1 to TRBJ1-3, with no clear D. CDR1 MGHRA and CDR2 YSYEKL come from the germline V gene. The CDR3 extends over 17 amino acids. Trimming cost V 0 bases and J 3 bases, with 15 bases left between them.

The CDR3 coding sequence is TGTGCCAGCAGTTCCCACCCGGGGTTATATAGCAATCAGCCCCAGCATTTT. Protein: CASSSHPGLYSNQPQHF. The chain employs TRBV28 and TRBJ1-5; no reliable D call. This CDR3 is 17 amino acids long. The V end lost 4 bases, the J end lost 0 bases, and 16 bases lay between the germline ends. The germline CDR1 and CDR2 sequences are MDHEN and SYDVKM.

The rearrangement uses TRBV7-9 and TRBJ2-5; a weak D match, TRBD1 (5 bases). The CDR3 has 13 amino acids. In germline, CDR1 is SEHNR, CDR2 FQNEAQ (reference sequence). With 0 bases removed from V and 5 bases from J, the gap between germline ends came to 7 bases. The CDR3 nucleotides read TGTGCCAGCAGCTTAGCAGGGGTGGAGACCCAGTACTTC. Its protein is CASSLAGVETQYF. The full variable domain, with the rest looked up from reference TRBV7-9 and TRBJ2-5, is DTGVSQNPRHKITKRGQNVTFRCDPISEHNRLYWYRQTLGQGPEFLTYFQNEAQLEKSRLLSDRFSAERPKGSFSTLEIQRTEQGDSAMYLCASSLAGVETQYFGPGTRLLVL.

The chain links TRBV4-2 to TRBJ2-2; TRBD2 agrees at 12 bases. The V and J ends lost 5 bases and 5 bases, in that order; junction bases with no gene match: 9. Germline loops: CDR1 LGHNA, CDR2 YNFKEQ. The CDR3 has 17 residues. CDR3 in amino acids: CASSALAGGPMTGELFF. Here the CDR3 DNA reads TGTGCCAGCAGCGCTCTAGCGGGGGGGCCTATGACCGGGGAGCTGTTTTTT.

The rearrangement links TRBV27 to TRBJ2-7; the D gene is possibly TRBD1 (7 bases). From germline, CDR1 is MNHEY and CDR2 SMNVEV (reference sequence). V lost 3 bases and J lost 5, with 14 bases in between. The length of the CDR3 is 14 residues. The CDR3 DNA is TGTGCCAGCAGTTTGGTCGGAGGGGGCCACGAGCAGTACTTC. It translates to CASSLVGGGHEQYF.

CDR3 DNA: TGTGCCAGTAGCCGAGGGACAGGGGAGACCGAATATGGCTACACCTTC. Residues: CASSRGTGETEYGYTF. The chain recombines TRBV19 with TRBJ1-2, with 10 positions matching TRBD1. V shed 6 bases and J 5 bases; nucleotides not matched to a gene: 12. Germline V gene data show CDR1 as LNHDA and CDR2 as SQIVND (reference sequence). This CDR3 contains 16 residues.

This sequence joins TRBV2 and TRBJ1-4; D is unresolved. V lost 1 base and J 8 bases, leaving 20 bases between the germline ends. The CDR3 sequence is 17 residues long. The germline CDR1 and CDR2 sequences are SNHLY and FYNNEI. In DNA form, the CDR3 reads TGTGCCAGCAGTGAAGGTGGCAGACTCCTTTCCGGGGAAAAACTGTTTTTT. Its translation: CASSEGGRLLSGEKLFF. The full variable domain, with the rest looked up from reference TRBV2 and TRBJ1-4, is EPEVTQTPSHQVTQMGQEVILRCVPISNHLYFYWYRQILGQKVEFLVSFYNNEISEKSEIFDDQFSVERPDGSNFTLKIRSTKLEDSAMYFCASSEGGRLLSGEKLFFGSGTQLSVL.

The gene calls are TRBV4-3 and TRBJ1-2; 11 bases agree with TRBD1. This CDR3 is 15 amino acids long. Germline trimming cut 4 bases from V and 1 base from J; bases unmatched to any gene: 2. CDR1 and CDR2 from the germline V gene are LGHNA and YSLEER. The CDR3 here is CASSPGQGGNYGYTF. For the CDR3, the DNA is TGCGCCAGCAGCCCGGGACAGGGGGGTAACTATGGCTACACCTTC.

This chain connects TRBV5-1 to TRBJ2-1; D perhaps matches TRBD1 (6 bases). The CDR3 consists of 18 residues. Between the trimmed V and J ends, which lost 0 bases and 0 bases, there was a span of 16 bases. Germline V gene lookup returns CDR1 SGHRS and CDR2 YFSETQ. This CDR3 reads CASSLGRGGIDSYNEQFF. CDR3 DNA sequence: TGCGCCAGCAGCTTGGGCAGGGGTGGGATAGACTCCTACAATGAGCAGTTCTTC. The whole variable domain, remainder taken from reference TRBV5-1 and TRBJ2-1, is KAGVTQTPRYLIKTRGQQVTLSCSPISGHRSVSWYQQTPGQGLQFLFEYFSETQRNKGNFPGRFSGRQFSNSRSEMNVSTLELGDSALYLCASSLGRGGIDSYNEQFFGPGTRLTVL.

As for this clone: The same CDR3 arises from other DNA sequences in this sample as well. V usage is TRBV12-3 or TRBV12-4 and J usage is TRBJ1-2; a weak D match, TRBD1 (6 bases). The length of the CDR3 is 13 residues. Trimming took 2 bases from V and 2 from J, leaving 6 bases between them. This CDR3 reads CASSLTGNYGYTF. The CDR3 DNA is TGTGCCAGCAGTTTAACAGGGAACTATGGCTACACCTTC.

The V and J genes are TRBV6-2 or TRBV6-3 and TRBJ2-7, with D unclear. CDR1 is MNHEY and CDR2 is SVGEGT in the germline V gene. V shed 7 bases and J shed 6 bases, with 19 bases lying between them. This CDR3 contains 14 residues. The CDR3 nucleotides read TGTGCCAGCATCCCGGGTCCCGGGTATATCGAGCAGTACTTC. Translating gives CASIPGPGYIEQYF.

This chain links TRBV19 with TRBJ2-1, with a possible D match to TRBD2 (6 bases). In germline, CDR1 is LNHDA, CDR2 SQIVND (reference sequence). The V and J ends lost 7 bases and 6 bases respectively, with 16 bases between them. The CDR3 has 14 amino acids. The CDR3 bases are TGTGCCAGTACCTCGCCGGACTACTCCAATGAGCAGTTCTTC. Its protein is CASTSPDYSNEQFF.

CDR3 sequence: CASSYSDRGEAFF. The CDR3 DNA follows: TGTGCCAGCAGTTACTCTGACAGGGGGGAAGCTTTCTTT. This chain uses TRBV6-6 with TRBJ1-1; 9 nucleotides match TRBD1. CDR1 is MNHNY and CDR2 is SVGAGI in the germline V gene (reference sequence). Germline trimming cut 0 bases from V and 8 bases from J; bases unmatched to any gene: 1. CDR3 length: 13 amino acids.

The chain employs TRBV27 and TRBJ2-1; TRBD2 aligns across 7 bases. V gave up 3 bases and J gave up 7 bases; unmatched junction bases: 9. Per germline, CDR1 MNHEY and CDR2 SMNVEV (reference sequence). CDR3 length: 15 amino acids. The CDR3 reads CASSFPPGGRNEQFF. Written as DNA, the CDR3 is TGTGCCAGCAGTTTCCCTCCCGGGGGGAGGAATGAGCAGTTCTTC.

The chain recombines TRBV18 with TRBJ2-7; D might be TRBD1 (6 bases). This CDR3 has 15 amino acids. V was cut by 6 bases and J by 4 bases, with 19 bases left in between. Germline V gene data show CDR1 as KGHSH and CDR2 as LQKENI. The CDR3 bases are TGTGCCAGCTCGTTCGCCGGGACAATGGCGTACGAGCAGTACTTC. Amino acids: CASSFAGTMAYEQYF. The full variable domain, its missing parts supplied by reference TRBV18 and TRBJ2-7, is NAGVMQNPRHLVRRRGQEARLRCSPMKGHSHVYWYRQLPEEGLKFMVYLQKENIIDESGMPKERFSAEFPKEGPSILRIQQVVRGDSAAYFCASSFAGTMAYEQYFGPGTRLTVT.

This chain links TRBV19 with TRBJ1-2, with 7 bases aligning to TRBD1. J lost 4 bases, V lost 4 bases, and 6 bases had no gene match. CDR3 size: 14 residues. Germline V lookup: CDR1 LNHDA, CDR2 SQIVND (reference sequence). As DNA, the CDR3 is TGTGCCAGTAGTACCAAAGGGGGCGGCTATGGCTACACCTTC. As protein: CASSTKGGGYGYTF.

The chain uses TRBV7-6 and TRBJ2-7; 13 bases match TRBD2. Germline lookup yields CDR1 SGHVS and CDR2 FNYEAQ. The length of the CDR3 is 18 residues. The J segment lost 3 bases and the V segment lost 7 bases, leaving 15 bases of the junction unmatched. CDR3 DNA sequence: TGTGCCAGCACCCCAGGGGTTAAGGGGACTAGCGGGGACTACGAGCAGTACTTC. It specifies CASTPGVKGTSGDYEQYF.

This clone has just a few counts. The chain uses TRBV5-5 and TRBJ2-7, with TRBD2 matching 8 bases. Germline-derived CDR1 and CDR2 are SGHKS and YYEKEE (reference sequence). J gave up 4 bases and V 7 bases, and 10 bases lay outside the gene matches. The CDR3 runs 14 residues. DNA of the CDR3: TGTGCCAGCGGAACCGGGGGGGCGAGGTACGAGCAGTACTTC. This codes for CASGTGGARYEQYF. Drawing the rest from reference TRBV5-5 and TRBJ2-7, the complete variable domain is DAGVTQSPTHLIKTRGQQVTLRCSPISGHKSVSWYQQVLGQGPQFIFQYYEKEERGRGNFPDRFSARQFPNYSSELNVNALLLGDSALYLCASGTGGARYEQYFGPGTRLTVT.

The chain joins TRBV5-1 to TRBJ2-3; TRBD1 matches 7 bases. Germline V CDR1 and CDR2: SGHRS, YFSETQ. Unmatched junction bases numbered 8, after V lost 6 bases and J lost 4 bases. CDR3 size: 14 residues. Here the CDR3 reads CASTSRQGSDTQYF. In nucleotides, the CDR3 is TGCGCCAGCACCTCGCGACAGGGCTCAGATACGCAGTATTTT.